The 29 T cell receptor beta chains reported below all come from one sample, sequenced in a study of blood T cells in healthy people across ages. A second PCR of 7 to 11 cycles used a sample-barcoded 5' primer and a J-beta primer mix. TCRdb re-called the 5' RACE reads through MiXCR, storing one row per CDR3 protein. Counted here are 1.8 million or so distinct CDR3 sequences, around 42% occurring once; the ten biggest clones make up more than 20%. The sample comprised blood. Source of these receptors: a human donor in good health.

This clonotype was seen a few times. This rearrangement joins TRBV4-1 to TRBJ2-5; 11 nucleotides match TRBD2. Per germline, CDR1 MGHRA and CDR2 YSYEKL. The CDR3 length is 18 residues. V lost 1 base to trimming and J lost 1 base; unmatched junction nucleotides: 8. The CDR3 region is CASSQVGLAGGGQETQYF. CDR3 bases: TGCGCCAGCAGCCAAGTCGGTCTAGCGGGGGGCGGCCAAGAGACCCAGTACTTC.

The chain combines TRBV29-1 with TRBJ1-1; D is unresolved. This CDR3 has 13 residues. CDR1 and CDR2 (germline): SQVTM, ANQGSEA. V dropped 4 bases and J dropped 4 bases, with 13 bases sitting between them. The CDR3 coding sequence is TGCAGCGTTGGTTCTCAGCTGAGCACTGAAGCTTTCTTT. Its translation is CSVGSQLSTEAFF.

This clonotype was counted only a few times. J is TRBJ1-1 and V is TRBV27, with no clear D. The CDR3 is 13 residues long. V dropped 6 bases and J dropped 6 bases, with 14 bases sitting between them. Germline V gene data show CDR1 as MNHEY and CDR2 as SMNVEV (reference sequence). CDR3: CASSLLGMAEAFF. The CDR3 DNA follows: TGTGCCAGCAGCCTGTTGGGTATGGCTGAAGCTTTCTTT.

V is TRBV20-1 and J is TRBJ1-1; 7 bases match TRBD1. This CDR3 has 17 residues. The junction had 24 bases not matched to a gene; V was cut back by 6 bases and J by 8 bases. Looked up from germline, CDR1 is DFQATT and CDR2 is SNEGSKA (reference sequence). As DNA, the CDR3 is TGCAGTGCAACCAACGTCCTGGGGACAGCCAGATTCCGAGAAGCTTTCTTT. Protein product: CSATNVLGTARFREAFF.

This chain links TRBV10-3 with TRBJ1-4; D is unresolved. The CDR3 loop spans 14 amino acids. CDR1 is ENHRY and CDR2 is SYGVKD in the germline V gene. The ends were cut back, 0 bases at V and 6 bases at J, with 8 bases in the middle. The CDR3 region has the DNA TGTGCCATCAGTGAGTCGTCTCTTGATGAAAAACTGTTTTTT. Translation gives CAISESSLDEKLFF.

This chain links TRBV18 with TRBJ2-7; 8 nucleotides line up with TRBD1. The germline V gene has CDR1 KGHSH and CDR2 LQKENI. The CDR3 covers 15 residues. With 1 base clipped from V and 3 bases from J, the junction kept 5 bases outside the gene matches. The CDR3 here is CASSPLGTGSYEQYF. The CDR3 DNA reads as TGTGCCAGCTCACCACTTGGGACAGGAAGCTACGAGCAGTACTTC. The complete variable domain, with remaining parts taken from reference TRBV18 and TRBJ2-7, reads NAGVMQNPRHLVRRRGQEARLRCSPMKGHSHVYWYRQLPEEGLKFMVYLQKENIIDESGMPKERFSAEFPKEGPSILRIQQVVRGDSAAYFCASSPLGTGSYEQYFGPGTRLTVT.

CDR3 residues: CSARDRRKTYNEQFF. DNA of the CDR3: TGCAGTGCTAGAGATCGTAGGAAAACCTACAATGAGCAGTTCTTC. The chain recombines TRBV20-1 with TRBJ2-1; D gene uncertain. The CDR3 has 15 residues. V was pared by 0 bases and J by 2 bases, with 11 bases between. Looked up from germline, CDR1 is DFQATT and CDR2 is SNEGSKA (reference sequence).

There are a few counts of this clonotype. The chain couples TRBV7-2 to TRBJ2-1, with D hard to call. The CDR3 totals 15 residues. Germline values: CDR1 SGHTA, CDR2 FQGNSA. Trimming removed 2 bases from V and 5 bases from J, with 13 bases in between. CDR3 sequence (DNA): TGTGCCAGCAGCTTATGGGATGGTGGGGACAATGAGCAGTTCTTC. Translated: CASSLWDGGDNEQFF.

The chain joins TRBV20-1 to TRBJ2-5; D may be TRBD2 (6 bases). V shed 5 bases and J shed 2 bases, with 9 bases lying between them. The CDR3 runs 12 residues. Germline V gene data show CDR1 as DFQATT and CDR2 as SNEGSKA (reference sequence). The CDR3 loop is CSAGGLQETQYF. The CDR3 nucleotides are TGCAGTGCTGGGGGACTTCAAGAGACCCAGTACTTC.

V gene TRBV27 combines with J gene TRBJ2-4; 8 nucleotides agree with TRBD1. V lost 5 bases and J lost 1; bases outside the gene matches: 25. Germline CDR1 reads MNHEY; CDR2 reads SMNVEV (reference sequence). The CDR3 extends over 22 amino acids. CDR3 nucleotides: TGTGCCAGCAGTCTTTTGGACAGGGATGTAAAGTCGTCTCCCAGCGCCAAAAACATTCAGTACTTC. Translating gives CASSLLDRDVKSSPSAKNIQYF.

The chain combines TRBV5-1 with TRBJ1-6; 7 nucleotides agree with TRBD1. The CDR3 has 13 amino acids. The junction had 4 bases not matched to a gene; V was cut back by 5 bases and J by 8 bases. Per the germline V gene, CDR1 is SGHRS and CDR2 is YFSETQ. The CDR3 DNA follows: TGCGCCAGCAGGCAGGGGACAGATTCACCCCTCCACTTT. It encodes CASRQGTDSPLHF.

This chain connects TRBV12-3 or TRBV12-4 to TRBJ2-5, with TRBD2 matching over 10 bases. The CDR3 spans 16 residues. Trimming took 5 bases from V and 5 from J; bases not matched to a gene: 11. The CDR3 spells CASSAGRLAGVETQYF. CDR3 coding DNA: TGTGCCAGCAGTGCCGGGCGGCTAGCGGGGGTTGAGACCCAGTACTTC.

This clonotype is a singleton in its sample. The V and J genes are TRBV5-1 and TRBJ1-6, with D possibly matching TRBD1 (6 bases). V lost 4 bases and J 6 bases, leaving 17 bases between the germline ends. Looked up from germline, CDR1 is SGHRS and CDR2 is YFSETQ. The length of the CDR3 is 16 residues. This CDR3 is CASSPRLGAGNSPLHF. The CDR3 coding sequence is TGCGCCAGCAGCCCCCGACTGGGGGCCGGTAATTCACCCCTCCACTTT.

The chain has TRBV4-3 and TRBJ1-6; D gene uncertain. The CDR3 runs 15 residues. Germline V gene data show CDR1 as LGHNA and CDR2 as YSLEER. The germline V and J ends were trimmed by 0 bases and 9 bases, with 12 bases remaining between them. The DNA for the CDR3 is TGCGCCAGCAGCCAAGATCTTTCGGCCATTTCACCCCTCCACTTT. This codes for CASSQDLSAISPLHF.

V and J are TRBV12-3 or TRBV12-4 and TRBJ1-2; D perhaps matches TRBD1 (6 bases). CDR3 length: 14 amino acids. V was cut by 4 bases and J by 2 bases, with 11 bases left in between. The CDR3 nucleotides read TGTGCCAGCAGTTGGGGCGGGGGCAACTATGGCTACACCTTC. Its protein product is CASSWGGGNYGYTF.

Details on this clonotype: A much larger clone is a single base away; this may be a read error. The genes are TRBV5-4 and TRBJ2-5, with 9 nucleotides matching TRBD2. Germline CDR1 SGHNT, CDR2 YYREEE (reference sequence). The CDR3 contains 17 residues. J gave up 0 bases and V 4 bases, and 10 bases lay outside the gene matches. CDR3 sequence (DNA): TGTGCCAGCAGCATTAGCGGGAGCCAGTTTTACCAAGAGACCCAGTACTTC. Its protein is CASSISGSQFYQETQYF.

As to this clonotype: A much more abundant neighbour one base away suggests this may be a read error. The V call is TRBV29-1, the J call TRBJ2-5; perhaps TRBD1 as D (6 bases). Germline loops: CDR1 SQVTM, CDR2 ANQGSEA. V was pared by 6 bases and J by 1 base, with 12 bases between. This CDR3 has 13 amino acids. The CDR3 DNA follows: TGCAGCGTCCCCGGACAGACCCAAGAGACCCAGTACTTC. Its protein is CSVPGQTQETQYF.

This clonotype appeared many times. CDR3 DNA: TGTGCCAGCAGCAGAGACAGATTCTCCTACGAGCAGTACTTC. It yields the protein CASSRDRFSYEQYF. The chain recombines TRBV3-1 with TRBJ2-7, with D tentatively TRBD1 (5 bases). This CDR3 has 14 residues. V lost 5 bases and J lost 0, with 11 bases in between. Germline V gene sequence: CDR1 LGHDT, CDR2 YNNKEL (reference sequence).

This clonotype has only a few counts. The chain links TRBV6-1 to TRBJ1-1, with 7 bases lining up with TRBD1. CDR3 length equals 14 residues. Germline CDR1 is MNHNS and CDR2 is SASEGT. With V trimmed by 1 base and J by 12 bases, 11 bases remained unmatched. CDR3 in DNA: TGTGCCAGCAGTGAAGAACTGAGACAGGGAATGACTTTCTTT. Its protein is CASSEELRQGMTFF.

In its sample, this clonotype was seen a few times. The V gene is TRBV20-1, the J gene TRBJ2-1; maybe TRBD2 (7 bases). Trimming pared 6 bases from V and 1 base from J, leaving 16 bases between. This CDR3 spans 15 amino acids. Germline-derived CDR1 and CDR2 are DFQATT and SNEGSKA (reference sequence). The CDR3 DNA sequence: TGCAGTGCCCAGGGGACTACCAGATCCTACAATGAGCAGTTCTTC. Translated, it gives CSAQGTTRSYNEQFF.

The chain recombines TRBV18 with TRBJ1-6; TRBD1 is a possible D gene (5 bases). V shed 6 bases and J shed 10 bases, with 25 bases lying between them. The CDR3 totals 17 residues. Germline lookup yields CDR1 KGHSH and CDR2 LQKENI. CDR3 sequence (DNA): TGTGCCAGCTCCCCAACTGGGGGGGAGAGAGGAAGATCACCCCTCCACTTT. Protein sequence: CASSPTGGERGRSPLHF.

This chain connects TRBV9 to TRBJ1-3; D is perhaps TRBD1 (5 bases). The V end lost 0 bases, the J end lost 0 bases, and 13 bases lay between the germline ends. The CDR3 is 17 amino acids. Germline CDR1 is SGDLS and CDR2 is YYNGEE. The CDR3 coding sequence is TGTGCCAGCAGCGTAGGGGTCCGGGACCTCTCTGGAAACACCATATATTTT. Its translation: CASSVGVRDLSGNTIYF.

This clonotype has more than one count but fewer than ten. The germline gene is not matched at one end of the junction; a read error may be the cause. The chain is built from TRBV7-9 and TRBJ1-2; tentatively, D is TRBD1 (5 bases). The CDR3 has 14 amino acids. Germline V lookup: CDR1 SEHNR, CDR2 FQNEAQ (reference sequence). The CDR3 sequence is CTSSPGVGSYGYTF. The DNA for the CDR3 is TGTACCAGCAGCCCGGGGGTAGGATCCTATGGCTACACCTTC.

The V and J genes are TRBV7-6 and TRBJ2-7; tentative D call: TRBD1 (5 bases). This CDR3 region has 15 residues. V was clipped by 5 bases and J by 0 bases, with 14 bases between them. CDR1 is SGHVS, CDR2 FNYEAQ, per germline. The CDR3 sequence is CASSRGHLSSYEQYF. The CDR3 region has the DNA TGTGCCAGCAGCCGAGGACACTTGAGCTCCTACGAGCAGTACTTC.

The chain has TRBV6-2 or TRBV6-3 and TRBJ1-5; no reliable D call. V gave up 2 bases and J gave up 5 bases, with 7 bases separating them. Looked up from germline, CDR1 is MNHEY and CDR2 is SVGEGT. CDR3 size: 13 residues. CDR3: CASSYEAYQPQHF. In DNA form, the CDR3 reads TGTGCCAGCAGTTACGAGGCCTATCAGCCCCAGCATTTT.

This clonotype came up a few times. The CDR3, as DNA: TGTGCCAGCAGCGCCCGGGGACTATCCGCCTACGAGCAGTACTTC. Its protein product is CASSARGLSAYEQYF. The rearrangement uses TRBV7-2 and TRBJ2-7; the match to TRBD2 covers 7 bases. The CDR3 is made up of 15 amino acids. The ends lost 5 bases at V and 2 bases at J; junction bases unmatched: 9. Germline V lookup: CDR1 SGHTA, CDR2 FQGNSA.

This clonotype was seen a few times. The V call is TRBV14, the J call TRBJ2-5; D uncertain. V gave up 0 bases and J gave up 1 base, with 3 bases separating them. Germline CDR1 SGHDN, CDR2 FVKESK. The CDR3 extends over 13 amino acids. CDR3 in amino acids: CASSQDTQETQYF. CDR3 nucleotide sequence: TGTGCCAGCAGCCAAGATACCCAAGAGACCCAGTACTTC.

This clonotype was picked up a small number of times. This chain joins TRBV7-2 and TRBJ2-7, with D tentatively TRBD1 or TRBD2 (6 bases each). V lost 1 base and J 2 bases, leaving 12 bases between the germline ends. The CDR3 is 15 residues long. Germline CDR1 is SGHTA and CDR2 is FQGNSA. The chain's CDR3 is CASSLEGGFTYEQYF. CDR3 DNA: TGTGCCAGCAGCTTAGAGGGGGGCTTCACCTACGAGCAGTACTTC.

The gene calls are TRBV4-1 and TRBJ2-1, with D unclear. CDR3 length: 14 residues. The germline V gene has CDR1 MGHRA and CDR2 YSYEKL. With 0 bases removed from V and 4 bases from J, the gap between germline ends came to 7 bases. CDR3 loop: CASSQDKLYNEQFF. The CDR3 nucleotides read TGCGCCAGCAGCCAAGACAAACTGTACAATGAGCAGTTCTTC.